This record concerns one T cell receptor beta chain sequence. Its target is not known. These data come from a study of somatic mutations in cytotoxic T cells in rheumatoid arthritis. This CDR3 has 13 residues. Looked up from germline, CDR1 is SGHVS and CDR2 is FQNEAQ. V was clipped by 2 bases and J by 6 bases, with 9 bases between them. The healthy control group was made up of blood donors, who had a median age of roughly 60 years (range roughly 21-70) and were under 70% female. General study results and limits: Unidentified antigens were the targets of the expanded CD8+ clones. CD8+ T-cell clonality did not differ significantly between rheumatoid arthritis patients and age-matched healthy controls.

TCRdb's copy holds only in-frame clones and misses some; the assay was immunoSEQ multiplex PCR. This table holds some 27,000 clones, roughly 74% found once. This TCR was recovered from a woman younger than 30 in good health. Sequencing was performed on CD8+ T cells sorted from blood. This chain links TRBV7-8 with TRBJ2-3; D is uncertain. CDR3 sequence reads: CASSLLTWDTQYF. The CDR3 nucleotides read TGTGCCAGCAGCTTATTAACGTGGGATACGCAGTATTTT.